One and the same sample provided the 14 T cell receptor beta chains below, sequenced in a study of technical replicates of blood from a handful of donors. Assay used: immunoSEQ multiplex PCR; TCRdb lists only in-frame clones, some missing. The data show 65,000 to 90,000 clones, with roughly nine tenths seen just once and 0.25% held by the top ten. Sequencing used T cells isolated from PBMCs. These TCRs come from a human donor in good health.

The chain is built from TRBV9 and TRBJ2-3; D may be TRBD2 (5 bases). V lost 2 bases and J lost 1, with 11 bases in between. Germline V CDR1 and CDR2: SGDLS, YYNGEE. The CDR3 has 15 amino acids. Here the CDR3 DNA reads TGTGCCAGCAGCGTGAGGTCAGCGGGCACAGATACGCAGTATTTT. Translating it yields CASSVRSAGTDTQYF.

The sample holds one count of this clone. V and J are TRBV4-1 and TRBJ2-3; 7 bases are shared with TRBD1. The CDR3 contains 15 residues. V gave up 4 bases and J gave up 3 bases; unmatched junction bases: 7. Germline loops: CDR1 MGHRA, CDR2 YSYEKL. DNA for the CDR3: TGCGCCAGCAGCCGTGACAGGGAGATTACAGATACGCAGTATTTT. This codes for CASSRDREITDTQYF.

The chain has TRBV6-5 and TRBJ1-5, with a tentative D call TRBD1 (5 bases). Germline V gene data show CDR1 as MNHEY and CDR2 as SVGAGI. The V end lost 6 bases, the J end lost 0 bases, and 12 bases lay between the germline ends. The CDR3 loop spans 15 amino acids. CDR3 nucleotide sequence: TGTGCCAGCAGAAGACAGTCATATAGCAATCAGCCCCAGCATTTT. As protein: CASRRQSYSNQPQHF.

As to this clone: The DNA is omitted, as the CDR3 cannot be located on it reliably, and the CDR3 follows TCRdb's listing. This chain links TRBV2 with TRBJ2-3; the table calls TRBD2, which could not be checked here. A total of 14 residues make up the CDR3, ends included. CDR1 and CDR2 from the germline V gene are SNHLY and FYNNEI. This CDR3 is CASSSSTSTDTQYF.

The chain recombines TRBV29-1 with TRBJ2-3; TRBD2 matches at 10 bases. This CDR3 comprises 15 residues. Germline V gene data show CDR1 as SQVTM and CDR2 as ANQGSEA. The V and J ends lost 4 bases and 0 bases, in that order; junction bases with no gene match: 4. The CDR3 coding sequence is TGCAGCGTTGGTCTAGCGGGAGTAAGCACAGATACGCAGTATTTT. Its translation is CSVGLAGVSTDTQYF.

The rearrangement links TRBV29-1 to TRBJ2-1; tentatively, D is TRBD2 (6 bases). Trimming removed 1 base from V and 5 bases from J, with 18 bases in between. The CDR3 spans 16 residues. Germline-derived CDR1 and CDR2 are SQVTM and ANQGSEA. Here the CDR3 reads CSVEGEVAGLNNEQFF. CDR3 nucleotides: TGCAGCGTTGAAGGGGAGGTTGCGGGACTCAACAATGAGCAGTTCTTC.

The CDR3 coding sequence is TGTGCCAGCAAGGAGGACAGGGGCTATGGTGAAGCTTTCTTT. Protein sequence: CASKEDRGYGEAFF. The chain couples TRBV2 to TRBJ1-1; 9 bases agree with TRBD1. The ends lost 7 bases at V and 7 bases at J; junction bases unmatched: 10. Looked up from germline, CDR1 is SNHLY and CDR2 is FYNNEI. The CDR3 has 14 amino acids.

The genes are TRBV7-9 and TRBJ2-6; tentatively, D is TRBD1 (5 bases). The germline V and J ends were trimmed by 5 bases and 0 bases, with 8 bases remaining between them. The CDR3 loop spans 15 amino acids. Germline CDR1 reads SEHNR; CDR2 reads FQNEAQ (reference sequence). CDR3 bases: TGTGCCAGCAGCATCAGGGACTCTGGGGCCAACGTCCTGACTTTC. It translates to CASSIRDSGANVLTF.

This chain joins TRBV28 and TRBJ2-7; TRBD2 matches 13 bases. Germline V CDR1 and CDR2: MDHEN, SYDVKM. The J segment lost 2 bases and the V segment lost 1 base, leaving 11 bases of the junction unmatched. The CDR3 is 19 residues long. In nucleotides, the CDR3 is TGTGCCAGCAGTTTATTTCCCGGGACTAGCGGGAATATTACCTACGAGCAGTACTTC. Protein product: CASSLFPGTSGNITYEQYF.

The CDR3 sequence is CASRGLAGGETQYF. CDR3 DNA: TGTGCCAGCAGGGGACTAGCGGGAGGAGAGACCCAGTACTTC. The chain recombines TRBV6-5 with TRBJ2-5; 15 bases align to TRBD2. V gave up 6 bases and J gave up 4 bases; unmatched junction bases: 0. The V gene's germline CDR1 is MNHEY and CDR2 SVGAGI. CDR3 length equals 14 residues.

The chain is built from TRBV5-1 and TRBJ1-4; 7 bases are a match to TRBD1. Per germline, CDR1 SGHRS and CDR2 YFSETQ. The CDR3 consists of 14 residues. Trimming cost V 4 bases and J 6 bases; bases outside gene matches: 6. CDR3 bases: TGCGCCAGCAGCGCCCGCGGGACAGATGAAAAACTGTTTTTT. Amino acids: CASSARGTDEKLFF.

V is TRBV28 and J is TRBJ2-7; 7 bases map to TRBD1. CDR1 and CDR2 (germline): MDHEN, SYDVKM. Losses at the gene ends were 8 bases for V and 4 bases for J; bases not matched to a gene: 8. This CDR3 is 13 amino acids long. This CDR3 is CASRPGQRYEQYF. Here the CDR3 DNA reads TGTGCCAGCCGGCCGGGACAGAGGTACGAGCAGTACTTC.

The gene calls are TRBV6-1 and TRBJ2-7; D may be TRBD1 (5 bases). This CDR3 is 15 amino acids long. Germline-derived CDR1 and CDR2 are MNHNS and SASEGT. Trimming removed 0 bases from V and 2 bases from J, with 11 bases in between. CDR3 nucleotide sequence: TGTGCCAGCAGTGAAGCGCCCGACAGTACCTACGAGCAGTACTTC. Translation gives CASSEAPDSTYEQYF.

V is TRBV7-9 and J is TRBJ1-2, with D possibly TRBD1 on 5 matching bases. Germline assignment: CDR1 SEHNR and CDR2 FQNEAQ (reference sequence). The CDR3 loop spans 14 amino acids. The V gene lost 1 base and the J gene lost 1 base, with 7 bases spanning the gap. Here the CDR3 DNA reads TGTGCCAGCAGCTTAGGACAGCTTAACTATGGCTACACCTTC. Translating it yields CASSLGQLNYGYTF.